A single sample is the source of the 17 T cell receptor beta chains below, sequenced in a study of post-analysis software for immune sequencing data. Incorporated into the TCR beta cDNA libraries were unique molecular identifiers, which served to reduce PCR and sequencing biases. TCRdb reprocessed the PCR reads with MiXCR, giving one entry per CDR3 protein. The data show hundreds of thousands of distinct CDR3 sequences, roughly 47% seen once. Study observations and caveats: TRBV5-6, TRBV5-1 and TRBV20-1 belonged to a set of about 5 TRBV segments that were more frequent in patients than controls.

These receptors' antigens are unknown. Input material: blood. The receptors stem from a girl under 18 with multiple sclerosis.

This CDR3 is CATSDPRGKGSGANVLTF. DNA of the CDR3: TGTGCCACCAGTGACCCTAGGGGGAAAGGCTCTGGGGCCAACGTCCTGACTTTC. The chain couples TRBV24-1 to TRBJ2-6; D possibly corresponds to TRBD1 (6 bases). Looked up from germline, CDR1 is KGHDR and CDR2 is SFDVKD. This CDR3 comprises 18 residues. The V and J ends lost 4 bases and 0 bases respectively, with 15 bases between them.

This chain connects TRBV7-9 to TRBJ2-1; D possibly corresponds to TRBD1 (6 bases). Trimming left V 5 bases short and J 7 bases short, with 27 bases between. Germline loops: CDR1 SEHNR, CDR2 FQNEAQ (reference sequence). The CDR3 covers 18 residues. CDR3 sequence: CASSPKGKDSLAFNEQFF. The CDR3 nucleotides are TGTGCCAGCAGCCCCAAGGGGAAGGACAGCCTGGCCTTTAATGAGCAGTTCTTC.

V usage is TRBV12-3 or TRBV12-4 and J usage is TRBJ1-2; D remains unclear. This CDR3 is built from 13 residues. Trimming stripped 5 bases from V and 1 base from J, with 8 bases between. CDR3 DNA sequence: TGTGCCAGCAGTGGCCCGGATAACTATGGCTACACCTTC. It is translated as CASSGPDNYGYTF.

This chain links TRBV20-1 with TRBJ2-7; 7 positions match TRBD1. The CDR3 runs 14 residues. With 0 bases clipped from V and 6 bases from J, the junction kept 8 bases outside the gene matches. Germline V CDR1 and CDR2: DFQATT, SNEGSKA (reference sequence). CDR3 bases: TGCAGTGCTAGAGATCCTCGGACAGGACGCGAGCAGTACTTC. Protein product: CSARDPRTGREQYF.

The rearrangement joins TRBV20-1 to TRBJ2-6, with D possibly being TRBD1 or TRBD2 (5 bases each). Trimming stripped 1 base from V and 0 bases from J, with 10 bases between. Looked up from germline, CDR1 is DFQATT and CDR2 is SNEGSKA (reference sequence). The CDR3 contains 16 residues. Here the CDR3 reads CSARAPGTSGANVLTF. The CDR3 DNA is TGCAGTGCTAGAGCTCCGGGGACCTCTGGGGCCAACGTCCTGACTTTC.

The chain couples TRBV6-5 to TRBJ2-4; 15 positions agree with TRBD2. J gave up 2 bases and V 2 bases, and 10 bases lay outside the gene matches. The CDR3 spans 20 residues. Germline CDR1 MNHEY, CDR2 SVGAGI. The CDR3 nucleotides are TGTGCCAGCAGTTACCGGCTAGGGACTAGCGGGGGGCCGTCCAAAAACATTCAGTACTTC. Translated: CASSYRLGTSGGPSKNIQYF.

This CDR3 reads CASSLGTSIYEQYF. The DNA for the CDR3 is TGTGCCAGCAGTTTAGGGACCTCTATCTACGAGCAGTACTTC. The genes are TRBV27 and TRBJ2-7; either TRBD1 or TRBD2 may supply D (5 bases each). Trimming shortened V by 2 bases and J by 3 bases, and 11 bases separated the two germline ends. The germline V gene encodes CDR1 MNHEY and CDR2 SMNVEV (reference sequence). This CDR3 contains 14 residues.

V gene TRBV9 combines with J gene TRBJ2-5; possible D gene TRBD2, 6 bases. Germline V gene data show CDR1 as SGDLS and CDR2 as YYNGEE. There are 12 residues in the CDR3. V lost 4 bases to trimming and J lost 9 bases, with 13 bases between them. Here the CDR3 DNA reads TGTGCCAGCAGCCGGCTCGGGGAGGCCCAGTACTTC. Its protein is CASSRLGEAQYF.

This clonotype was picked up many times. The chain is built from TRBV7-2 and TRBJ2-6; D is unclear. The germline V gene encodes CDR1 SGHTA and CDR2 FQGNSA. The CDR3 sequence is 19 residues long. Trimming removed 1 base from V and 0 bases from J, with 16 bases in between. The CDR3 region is CASSLEGYPTSSGANVLTF. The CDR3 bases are TGTGCCAGCAGCTTAGAGGGCTATCCTACGAGCTCTGGGGCCAACGTCCTGACTTTC.

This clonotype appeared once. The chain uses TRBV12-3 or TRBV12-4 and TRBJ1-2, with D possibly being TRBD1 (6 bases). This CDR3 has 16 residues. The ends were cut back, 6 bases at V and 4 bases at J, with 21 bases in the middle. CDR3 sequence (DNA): TGTGCCAGCAGCCCCGGGACATCCGTTCTCACCTATGGCTACACCTTC. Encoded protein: CASSPGTSVLTYGYTF.

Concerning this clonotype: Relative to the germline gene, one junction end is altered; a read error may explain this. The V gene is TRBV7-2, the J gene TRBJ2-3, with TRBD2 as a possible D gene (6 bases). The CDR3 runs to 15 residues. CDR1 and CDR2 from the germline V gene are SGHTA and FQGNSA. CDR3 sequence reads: CASSLDYLSTGTQYF. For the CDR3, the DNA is TGTGCCAGCAGCTTGGACTACCTAAGCACAGGTACGCAGTATTTT.

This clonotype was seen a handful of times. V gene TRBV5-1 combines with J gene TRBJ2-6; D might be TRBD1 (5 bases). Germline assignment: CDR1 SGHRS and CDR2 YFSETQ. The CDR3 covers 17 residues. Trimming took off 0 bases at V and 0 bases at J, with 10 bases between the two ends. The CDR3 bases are TGCGCCAGCAGCTTGGAACAGGTGGGCTCTGGGGCCAACGTCCTGACTTTC. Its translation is CASSLEQVGSGANVLTF.

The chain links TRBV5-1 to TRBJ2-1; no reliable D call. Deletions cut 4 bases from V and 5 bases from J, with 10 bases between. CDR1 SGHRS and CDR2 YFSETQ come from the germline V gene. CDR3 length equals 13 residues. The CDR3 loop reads CASSPLINNEQFF. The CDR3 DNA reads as TGCGCCAGCAGCCCGCTCATCAACAATGAGCAGTTCTTC. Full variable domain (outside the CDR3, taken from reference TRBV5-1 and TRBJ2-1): KAGVTQTPRYLIKTRGQQVTLSCSPISGHRSVSWYQQTPGQGLQFLFEYFSETQRNKGNFPGRFSGRQFSNSRSEMNVSTLELGDSALYLCASSPLINNEQFFGPGTRLTVL.

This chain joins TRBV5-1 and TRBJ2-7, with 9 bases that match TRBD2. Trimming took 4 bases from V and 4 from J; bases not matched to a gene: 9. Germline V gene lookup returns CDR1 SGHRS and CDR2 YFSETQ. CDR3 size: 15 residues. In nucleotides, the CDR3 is TGCGCCAGCAGCGTGGTAGCGGGGGAGGCGTACGAGCAGTACTTC. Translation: CASSVVAGEAYEQYF.

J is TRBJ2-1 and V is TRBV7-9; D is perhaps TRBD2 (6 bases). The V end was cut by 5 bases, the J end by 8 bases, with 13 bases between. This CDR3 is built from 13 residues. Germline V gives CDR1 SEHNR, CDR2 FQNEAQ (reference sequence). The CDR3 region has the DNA TGTGCCAGCAGCCCACTAGCAGCCGATGAGCAGTTCTTC. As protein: CASSPLAADEQFF.

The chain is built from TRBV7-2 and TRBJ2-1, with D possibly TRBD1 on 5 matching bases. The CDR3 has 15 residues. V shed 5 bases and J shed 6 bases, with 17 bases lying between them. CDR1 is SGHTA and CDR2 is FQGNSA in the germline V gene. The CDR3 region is CASSIPLYRGNEQFF. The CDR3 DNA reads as TGTGCCAGCAGCATACCCTTGTATAGGGGCAATGAGCAGTTCTTC.

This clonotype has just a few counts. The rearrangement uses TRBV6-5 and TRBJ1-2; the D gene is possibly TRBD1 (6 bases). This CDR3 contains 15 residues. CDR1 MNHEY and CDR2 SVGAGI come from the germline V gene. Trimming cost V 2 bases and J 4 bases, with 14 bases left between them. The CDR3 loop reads CASSYTRQESYGYTF. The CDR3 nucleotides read TGTGCCAGCAGTTACACCAGACAGGAAAGCTATGGCTACACCTTC.